This TCR beta chain emerged from a study of blood T cell repertoires in COVID-19 (TCRdb year 2020). At the level of the whole study: The collaborator samples originated in the United States, Italy and Spain and spanned the acute and convalescent phases of COVID-19. A de-identified subject ID, COVID-19 status, age in years and sex were almost always included in the sample metadata. The material from the prospective study consisted of cDNA or gDNA derived from T cells, B-cell-depleted T cells, or PBMCs. A freely available public database, intended as a resource for researchers studying the immune response to SARS-CoV-2, is where the repertoires were released. The samples were drawn from the first 160 participants of the ongoing ImmuneRACE study and from about 1,200 subjects provided by 6 global collaborators. HLA class I and class II types, where available, came from metadata supplied by the sample provider rather than from assay-based typing. Subjects who had been exposed to COVID-19, were actively infected with it, or had recovered from it provided the deeply sampled blood TCRbeta repertoires that made up the dataset. The paper as a whole reports these results and caveats: Clinical and demographic metadata were provided uncurated, with the amount varying by source and participant.

Participants in the prospective study were enrolled through a virtual design, were aged about 18 to 100 years, and lived in roughly 25 United States geographic areas. To assign participants to cohorts, the prospective study relied on clinical history that participants themselves reported in a screening survey and a study questionnaire. In the prospective study, mobile phlebotomists collected whole blood, serum and a nasopharyngeal or oropharyngeal swab from each participant. Participants in the prospective study had the option to provide additional blood draws and questionnaires over a roughly 2-month period. Before DNA extraction, prospective study blood samples were shipped either frozen or at room temperature. TCRbeta CDR3 regions were amplified from genomic DNA by means of the immunoSEQ Assay, a bias-controlled multiplex PCR. The source study handled its data this way. Nucleated cell counts per sample were estimated from amplification of reference gene primers within the assay. To quantify the absolute abundance of each unique TCRbeta CDR3 rearrangement, sequence reads were collapsed and filtered. For each sample, productive Simpson clonality was calculated as the square root of Simpson's diversity index over productive rearrangements. TCRdb took over this immuneACCESS table, retaining in-frame rearrangements with V and J assigned. Such tables are incomplete; in checked studies, under half of the missing clones stem from an unresolved V gene, and the remainder is unexplained. The D gene and trimming were derived from the DNA, and the V and J assignments and clone size from that table. The sample data list about 220,000 clones, and about nine tenths of these were observed just once. The ten biggest clones cover around 3.5% of the sample.

From cysteine to phenylalanine, the CDR3 is 12 amino acids long. The entry retains the CDR3 DNA only, 36 bases that are in frame from base 1. Cut back by 4 bases and 10 bases, the V and J ends lie 13 bases apart. CDR1 and CDR2 were assigned from the germline V gene as SGHTA and FQGTGA. Comment on this clone: This clone's antigen is unknown. No clone much larger than this one lies a single base away; base qualities are absent.

The sequence is built from TRBV7-3 and TRBJ1-1; TRBD1 is perhaps the D gene, given 6 matching bases. The sequence derives from a woman between 40 and 50 years old with acute COVID-19. Sequencing was performed on PBMCs or T cells enriched from blood (not recorded which). The nucleotide sequence is TGTGCCAGCAGCTCTTCAGGGGTAGGAGCTTTCTTT. Translated, it reads CASSSSGVGAFF.